One sample yielded the 3 T cell receptor beta chains listed below, sequenced in a study of T cell responses to AZD1222 COVID-19 vaccine. Libraries were prepared by immunoSEQ multiplex PCR; TCRdb keeps only in-frame clonotypes and omits some of them. The sample has roughly 83,000 clones, approximately 85% seen once; the top ten hold 7.5% to 9%. This sample comprised peripheral blood, obtained on day 0 of AZD1222 vaccination. Receptor source: an adult in good health.

This sequence joins TRBV5-4 and TRBJ1-5, with D possibly TRBD1 on 6 matching bases. The V gene's germline CDR1 is SGHNT and CDR2 YYREEE (reference sequence). V lost 0 bases and J 7 bases, leaving 11 bases between the germline ends. The CDR3 has 14 residues. CDR3 sequence reads: CASSLDPGEQPQHF. In DNA, the CDR3 is TGTGCCAGCAGCTTGGACCCAGGGGAGCAGCCCCAGCATTTT.

This clone occurred once. The chain links TRBV7-8 to TRBJ2-7; D unresolved. V was shortened by 5 bases and J by 4 bases, with 6 bases between the two germline ends. Germline assignment: CDR1 SGHVS and CDR2 FQNEAQ. The CDR3 spans 11 residues. The CDR3 spells CASSRAYEQYF. CDR3 sequence (DNA): TGTGCCAGCAGCCGCGCATACGAGCAGTACTTC.

The chain combines TRBV11-2 with TRBJ2-3; the D gene could be TRBD1 or TRBD2 (5 bases each). Trimming stripped 5 bases from V and 4 bases from J, with 13 bases between. Germline assignment: CDR1 SGHAT and CDR2 FQNNGV. The CDR3 sequence is 14 residues long. CDR3 protein: CASSLLRDPDTQYF. The DNA of the CDR3 is TGTGCCAGCAGCCTCCTGAGGGACCCAGATACGCAGTATTTT.